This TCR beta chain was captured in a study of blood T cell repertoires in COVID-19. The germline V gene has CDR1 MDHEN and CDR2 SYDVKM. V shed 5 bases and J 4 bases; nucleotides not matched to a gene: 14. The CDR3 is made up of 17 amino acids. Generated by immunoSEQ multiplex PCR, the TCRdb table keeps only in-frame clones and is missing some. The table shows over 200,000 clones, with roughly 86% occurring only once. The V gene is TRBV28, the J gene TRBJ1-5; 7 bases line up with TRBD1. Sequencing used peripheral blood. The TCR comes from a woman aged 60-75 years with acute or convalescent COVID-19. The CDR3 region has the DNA TGTGCCAGCAGTCGTCCAAACGACAGGGTGGGGAATCAGCCCCAGCATTTT. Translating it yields CASSRPNDRVGNQPQHF.